This T cell receptor (beta chain) was recorded in a study of cytomegalovirus exposure and HLA in healthy donors. For the study at large: Earlier results showed approximately 110 million unique TCR beta sequences derived from approximately 170 million T cells. Roughly 77 million unique TCRs from HLA-typed donors made up an early data release.

The PCR had 60 Vbeta and 13 Jbeta primers. In the original processing: Approximately 11 million shared chains were among the about 80 million unique TCR beta chains that a later analysis counted. Sequenced by immunoSEQ multiplex PCR; TCRdb stores in-frame clones only, minus some. That table furnishes V, J and clone size, whereas the DNA furnished D and trimming. The sample lists about 120,000 clones, 77% occurring once. Comment on this clone: Other DNA sequences in the sample encode the same CDR3.

CDR1 is MNHNS, CDR2 SASEGT, per germline. This CDR3 comprises 15 residues. Trimming at V came to 4 bases and at J to 6 bases, leaving 5 bases not matched to a gene. The chain couples TRBV6-1 to TRBJ2-3; TRBD2 matches at 12 bases. The origin of this receptor is a man aged 18 to 35 in good health and CMV-seropositive. Input material: PBMCs. The CDR3 region is CASSGLAGGPDTQYF. The CDR3 DNA sequence: TGTGCCAGCAGTGGGCTAGCGGGGGGGCCTGATACGCAGTATTTT.